This T cell receptor beta chain was sequenced in a study of CD8 T cells in ankylosing spondylitis. Findings of the study overall: Previous work reported some of these motif variants in the synovial fluid and blood of reactive arthritis.

Quantitative barcoded 5'-RACE was used to prepare TCR beta libraries. TCRdb reanalysed the 5' RACE reads using MiXCR and keeps one entry per CDR3 protein. This repertoire shows fewer than 200,000 distinct CDR3 sequences, approximately 10% found once; its top ten account for around 16%. The sample holds many counts of this clonotype. Its antigen is not identified. This sequence originates from a female donor with ankylosing spondylitis or in good health (not recorded which). The sample comprised blood, either unsorted or a sorted T cell fraction (not recorded which).

The CDR3 reads CASSGLADTQYF. The CDR3 region has the DNA TGTGCCAGCAGCGGCCTAGCGGATACGCAGTATTTT. This chain connects TRBV7-9 to TRBJ2-3; D possibly corresponds to TRBD2 (6 bases). The CDR3 runs 12 residues. V gave up 5 bases and J gave up 6 bases, with 9 bases separating them. Germline CDR1 is SEHNR and CDR2 is FQNEAQ (reference sequence).